The next 6 T cell receptor beta chains were all read from a single sample in a study of T cell changes during pregnancy in multiple sclerosis. This table comes from immunoSEQ multiplex PCR, and its TCRdb copy is limited to in-frame clones, with some not included. This repertoire shows about 40,000 clones, roughly 93% found once; its top ten account for about 9%. Specimen: CD8+ T cells from peripheral blood mononuclear cells, collected in the third trimester of pregnancy. These receptor sequences come from a female donor with multiple sclerosis, enrolled in a pregnancy study.

The chain's CDR3 is CASSYFLRGAPYEQYF. The DNA for the CDR3 is TGTGCCAGCAGTTACTTTCTCCGGGGGGCCCCCTACGAGCAGTACTTC. The chain employs TRBV6-6 and TRBJ2-7; TRBD2 is a possible D gene (7 bases). V lost 1 base to trimming and J lost 2 bases, with 15 bases between them. CDR1 is MNHNY and CDR2 is SVGAGI in the germline V gene (reference sequence). The CDR3 has 16 residues.

This clone came up once. The gene calls are TRBV9 and TRBJ2-7; 8 nucleotides align to TRBD2. Germline V lookup: CDR1 SGDLS, CDR2 YYNGEE. CDR3 length: 15 amino acids. The V gene end was trimmed by 3 bases and the J gene end by 6 bases; junction bases not matched to a gene: 11. In DNA, the CDR3 is TGTGCCAGCAGCGACACGGGACTAGGGGCGGCCGAGCAGTACTTC. Amino acid sequence: CASSDTGLGAAEQYF.

The J gene is TRBJ1-1, the V gene TRBV29-1, with TRBD1 as a possible D gene (5 bases). The CDR3 consists of 13 residues. Germline CDR1 and CDR2: SQVTM and ANQGSEA. Trimming took off 4 bases at V and 0 bases at J, with 9 bases between the two ends. In DNA form, the CDR3 reads TGCAGCGTTGCAGGAGGGGTGAACACTGAAGCTTTCTTT. Encoded protein: CSVAGGVNTEAFF.

The chain joins TRBV2 to TRBJ1-1, with a tentative D call TRBD1 (6 bases). The germline V and J ends were trimmed by 8 bases and 3 bases, with 13 bases remaining between them. CDR1 is SNHLY, CDR2 FYNNEI, per germline. The CDR3 totals 13 residues. CDR3 residues: CASLRGADTEAFF. Here the CDR3 DNA reads TGTGCCAGCCTGCGGGGGGCGGACACTGAAGCTTTCTTT.

V usage is TRBV6-6 and J usage is TRBJ1-5, with D tentatively TRBD1 (6 bases). The ends were cut back, 7 bases at V and 0 bases at J, with 16 bases in the middle. CDR3 length: 16 amino acids. Germline values: CDR1 MNHNY, CDR2 SVGAGI (reference sequence). The CDR3 DNA sequence: TGTGCCAGCAAGAGCGAGGGGGAAGTTAGCAATCAGCCCCAGCATTTT. Its protein is CASKSEGEVSNQPQHF.

The chain links TRBV19 to TRBJ2-7; TRBD2 agrees at 12 bases. CDR3 length: 17 residues. Germline CDR1 reads LNHDA; CDR2 reads SQIVND (reference sequence). The junction had 11 bases not matched to a gene; V was cut back by 3 bases and J by 5 bases. The CDR3 spells CASSIYVPGLAGHEQYF. The CDR3 DNA reads as TGTGCCAGTAGTATTTACGTCCCGGGACTAGCGGGCCACGAGCAGTACTTC.